The 15 T cell receptor beta chains below come from one sample, sequenced in a study of shared clonotypes between healthy human individuals. Data came from immunoSEQ multiplex PCR; TCRdb stores just in-frame clones and leaves some out. The profile covers 1.4 million or so clones, with around 98.5% appearing a single time and approximately 0.38% taken by the ten largest. Input material: naive CD4+ T cells sorted from blood. Subset reported: CD45RA+ positively selected. The receptors were gathered from a man aged 30-40 years in good health.

The chain employs TRBV7-8 and TRBJ2-7, with 7 bases identical to TRBD1. Unmatched junction bases numbered 13, after V lost 6 bases and J lost 2 bases. Germline lookup yields CDR1 SGHVS and CDR2 FQNEAQ. This CDR3 comprises 16 residues. The DNA of the CDR3 is TGTGCCAGCAGTTCCGTAATCCGGGACAGTGCCTACGAGCAGTACTTC. Translating gives CASSSVIRDSAYEQYF.

This rearrangement joins TRBV7-2 to TRBJ2-5; TRBD2 aligns across 11 bases. The V segment lost 5 bases and the J segment 13 bases; nucleotides outside the gene matches: 9. The CDR3 contains 13 residues. From germline, CDR1 is SGHTA and CDR2 FQGNSA. In DNA, the CDR3 is TGTGCCAGCAGCGTCTCCTCCCTAGCGGGAGGGTACTTC. It yields the protein CASSVSSLAGGYF.

The CDR3 reads CASSSSGRAYETQYF. Written as DNA, the CDR3 is TGTGCCAGCAGTTCTAGCGGGAGGGCCTATGAGACCCAGTACTTC. The gene calls are TRBV28 and TRBJ2-5; 12 bases are a match to TRBD2. The V gene's germline CDR1 is MDHEN and CDR2 SYDVKM. The CDR3 is made up of 15 amino acids. With V trimmed by 4 bases and J by 5 bases, 5 bases remained unmatched.

A note on this clone: The conserved final phenylalanine or tryptophan is absent from the CDR3, which likely points to a read error. The limits of the CDR3 on the DNA are not certain, so only TCRdb's listed CDR3 is given. The rearrangement links TRBV7-9 to TRBJ1-4; TRBD1, the D gene given by the table, was not confirmed from the DNA. Germline V lookup: CDR1 SEHNR, CDR2 FQNEAQ (reference sequence). 12 amino acids form the CDR3, both terminal residues included. This CDR3 is CASSPITGGKTL.

This rearrangement joins TRBV29-1 to TRBJ1-1, with unresolved D. This CDR3 contains 12 residues. The germline V gene encodes CDR1 SQVTM and CDR2 ANQGSEA. V lost 7 bases and J 1 base, leaving 10 bases between the germline ends. The CDR3 DNA is TGCAGCGGGTTCTGGGGGAACACTGAAGCTTTCTTT. It encodes CSGFWGNTEAFF.

V usage is TRBV9 and J usage is TRBJ2-3, with D uncertain. V dropped 0 bases and J dropped 4 bases, with 6 bases sitting between them. The CDR3 spans 13 residues. Germline CDR1 is SGDLS and CDR2 is YYNGEE. This chain's CDR3 is CASSVESPDTQYF. The CDR3 bases are TGTGCCAGCAGCGTAGAATCCCCAGATACGCAGTATTTT.

In the case of this clone: A junction boundary mismatches the germline segment, possibly from a read error. CDR3 protein: CASYTGIRTGELFF. The CDR3 DNA reads as TGTGCAAGCTATACAGGTATTCGGACCGGGGAGCTGTTTTTT. V gene TRBV18 combines with J gene TRBJ2-2; D perhaps matches TRBD1 (5 bases). Germline CDR1 is KGHSH and CDR2 is LQKENI. There are 14 residues in the CDR3.

In its sample, this clone was seen once. This chain joins TRBV6-1 and TRBJ2-1, with 8 bases matching TRBD2. J was trimmed by 10 bases and V by 7 bases; bases with no gene match: 6. Germline CDR1 is MNHNS and CDR2 is SASEGT. This CDR3 has 12 amino acids. CDR3 amino acids: CASKLAVDEQFF. CDR3 DNA: TGTGCCAGCAAACTAGCGGTAGACGAGCAGTTCTTC.

This clone was detected only once. This sample also contains other DNA sequences that code for the same CDR3. The genes are TRBV29-1 and TRBJ1-1, with 7 nucleotides matching TRBD1. This CDR3 region has 12 residues. V gave up 6 bases and J gave up 1 base; unmatched junction bases: 2. Germline V gene lookup returns CDR1 SQVTM and CDR2 ANQGSEA. The CDR3 protein is CSVGTANTEAFF. In nucleotides, the CDR3 is TGCAGCGTGGGGACAGCGAACACTGAAGCTTTCTTT. The complete variable domain, with remaining parts taken from reference TRBV29-1 and TRBJ1-1, reads SAVISQKPSRDICQRGTSLTIQCQVDSQVTMMFWYRQQPGQSLTLIATANQGSEATYESGFVIDKFPISRPNLTFSTLTVSNMSPEDSSIYLCSVGTANTEAFFGQGTRLTVV.

This clone was detected only once. V gene TRBV7-9 combines with J gene TRBJ2-1; weak D call: TRBD1 (6 bases). Germline V gene sequence: CDR1 SEHNR, CDR2 FQNEAQ (reference sequence). This CDR3 contains 14 residues. The V end was cut by 1 base, the J end by 6 bases, with 10 bases between. The CDR3, as DNA: TGTGCCAGCAGCTTAGAAGTACAGGGCAATGAGCAGTTCTTC. Its protein product is CASSLEVQGNEQFF.

The chain is built from TRBV4-1 and TRBJ2-2, with no clear D. Trimming took 1 base from V and 4 from J, leaving 4 bases between them. This CDR3 is 13 amino acids long. In germline, CDR1 is MGHRA, CDR2 YSYEKL. As DNA, the CDR3 is TGCGCCAGCAGCCAAGCTTTCACCGGGGAGCTGTTTTTT. This encodes CASSQAFTGELFF.

The chain joins TRBV6-1 to TRBJ2-1, with 12 nucleotides matching TRBD2. CDR1 and CDR2 from the germline V gene are MNHNS and SASEGT. This CDR3 spans 15 amino acids. V gave up 7 bases and J gave up 7 bases; unmatched junction bases: 8. CDR3: CASTGLTSGRNEQFF. CDR3 DNA sequence: TGTGCCAGCACAGGTCTAACTAGCGGGAGGAATGAGCAGTTCTTC.

A word on this clone: The same CDR3 also results from other DNA sequences found in this sample. The chain uses TRBV4-1 and TRBJ2-7; D possibly matches TRBD1 or TRBD2 (5 bases each). Germline V CDR1 and CDR2: MGHRA, YSYEKL. This CDR3 region has 15 residues. Trimming shortened V by 0 bases and J by 3 bases, and 12 bases separated the two germline ends. CDR3 in amino acids: CASSQDRGRNYEQYF. The CDR3 DNA follows: TGCGCCAGCAGCCAAGATCGGGGCAGGAACTACGAGCAGTACTTC.

The chain employs TRBV19 and TRBJ1-1, with D possibly TRBD1 on 5 matching bases. The V and J ends lost 7 bases and 11 bases respectively, with 20 bases between them. There are 13 residues in the CDR3. Germline CDR1 and CDR2: LNHDA and SQIVND (reference sequence). Written as DNA, the CDR3 is TGTGCCAGTACCCCAATTCAGAGGGGAAGTGCTTTCTTT. Translation: CASTPIQRGSAFF.

In its sample, this clone was seen once. The chain has TRBV5-1 and TRBJ2-1; the D call may be TRBD1 or TRBD2 (6 bases each). Per the germline V gene, CDR1 is SGHRS and CDR2 is YFSETQ. V was pared by 3 bases and J by 7 bases, with 20 bases between. This CDR3 has 16 residues. CDR3 loop: CASSSDPMGAGNEQFF. The CDR3 DNA follows: TGCGCCAGCAGCTCGGACCCGATGGGGGCGGGGAATGAGCAGTTCTTC.